This TCR beta chain was recorded in a study of blood T cell repertoires in COVID-19. On the study more broadly: There were acute and convalescent COVID-19 samples, and they came from the United States, Italy and Spain.

Germline assignment: CDR1 SGHTA and CDR2 FQGNSA. This CDR3 region has 14 residues. V was cut by 5 bases and J by 2 bases, with 13 bases left in between. Some clones are missing from TCRdb's copy, which holds only in-frame ones; the method was immunoSEQ multiplex PCR. The table includes roughly 150,000 clones, 85% to 90% detected once. Sample: peripheral blood. This sequence joins TRBV7-2 and TRBJ2-7, with D unclear. This receptor was taken from a human donor in a cohort sampled during active COVID-19. The CDR3, as DNA: TGTGCCAGCAGCGTCCCAGTGTATCCCTACGAGCAGTACTTC. This encodes CASSVPVYPYEQYF.